This T cell receptor beta chain was profiled in a study of blood T cell repertoires in COVID-19. Study-wide background: Whether acute or convalescent, the COVID-19 samples came from the United States, Italy and Spain. PBMCs, B-cell-depleted T cells, or T cells were the source of the cDNA or gDNA that made up the material.

In the original analysis: For nucleated cells, counts were estimated from reference gene primer amplification. Libraries were prepared by immunoSEQ multiplex PCR; TCRdb keeps only in-frame clonotypes and omits some of them. The V and J calls and clone size are taken from that table; D and trimming were inferred from the DNA. The top ten hold roughly 4.8% of the sample, which has around 150,000 clones, about 93% seen once. The CDR3 has 17 residues. Germline lookup yields CDR1 MNHEY and CDR2 SMNVEV (reference sequence). Deletions cut 3 bases from V and 1 base from J, with 16 bases between. This TCR was sampled from a woman aged 50 to 65 with acute or convalescent COVID-19. The sequencing sample was made of peripheral blood. V usage is TRBV27 and J usage is TRBJ2-4; D not resolved. This chain's CDR3 is CASSFSPGSWAKNIQYF. The CDR3, as DNA: TGTGCCAGCAGTTTCTCCCCCGGTTCTTGGGCCAAAAACATTCAGTACTTC.